A single sample is the source of the 4 T cell receptor beta chains below, sequenced in a study of graft-versus-host responses after intestinal transplantation. These TCRs are of unknown antigen specificity. The table came from immunoSEQ multiplex PCR; TCRdb's copy has only in-frame clones and leaves some out. The profile shows about 120,000 clones, approximately 96% of them singletons. This sample comprised unstimulated CD8+ T cells sorted from spleen or lymph node cells, obtained before intestinal transplant. The receptor source for this set is a human donor who received an intestinal transplant.

In its sample, this clone was seen once. The chain links TRBV13 to TRBJ1-2; D ambiguous. This CDR3 comprises 15 residues. In germline, CDR1 is PRHDT, CDR2 FYEKMQ (reference sequence). Trimming stripped 0 bases from V and 6 bases from J, with 14 bases between. CDR3 region: CASSLGRIQTHGYTF. The CDR3 DNA reads as TGTGCCAGCAGCTTAGGCAGAATACAGACACATGGCTACACCTTC.

The chain carries TRBV9 and TRBJ2-3; a possible D gene is TRBD2 (6 bases). Per germline, CDR1 SGDLS and CDR2 YYNGEE. V lost 0 bases and J lost 3, with 11 bases in between. CDR3 length equals 15 residues. DNA for the CDR3: TGTGCCAGCAGCGTAGGAGCGGGTTCAACAGATACGCAGTATTTT. Protein: CASSVGAGSTDTQYF.

This chain joins TRBV9 and TRBJ2-2, with 7 bases aligning to TRBD1. Germline V lookup: CDR1 SGDLS, CDR2 YYNGEE. V lost 4 bases, J lost 3 bases, and 6 bases stayed unmatched. This CDR3 region has 15 residues. The CDR3 is CASSIRDSYTGELFF. CDR3 nucleotide sequence: TGTGCCAGCAGCATTCGGGACAGCTACACCGGGGAGCTGTTTTTT.

The chain uses TRBV5-5 and TRBJ1-1; 9 bases are a match to TRBD1. The CDR3 length is 15 residues. Germline V CDR1 and CDR2: SGHKS, YYEKEE (reference sequence). The J segment lost 6 bases and the V segment lost 2 bases, leaving 8 bases of the junction unmatched. The CDR3 protein is CASSLKTGGIAEAFF. The DNA for the CDR3 is TGTGCCAGCAGCTTAAAGACAGGGGGGATTGCTGAAGCTTTCTTT.